The 17 T cell receptor beta chains reported below all come from one sample, sequenced in a study of shared clonotypes between healthy human individuals. CD45RO-negative, CCR7-selected cells formed the naive CD8 fraction, which excluded terminally differentiated effector memory CD45RA+ cells. Generated by immunoSEQ multiplex PCR, the TCRdb table keeps only in-frame clones and is missing some. The sample shows some 2,000,000 clones, around 96% of them seen only once. Sample: naive CD8+ T cells sorted from blood. The receptor source for this set is a young man in good health.

Comment on this clone: Other DNA sequences within the sample encode an identical CDR3. The chain employs TRBV29-1 and TRBJ2-7, with 7 bases identical to TRBD2. The CDR3 has 13 amino acids. Per the germline V gene, CDR1 is SQVTM and CDR2 is ANQGSEA. The junction had 7 bases not matched to a gene; V was cut back by 6 bases and J by 2 bases. DNA of the CDR3: TGCAGCGTCCGGACGGGGGGTCCCTACGAGCAGTACTTC. Protein sequence: CSVRTGGPYEQYF.

This clone was detected only once. This chain joins TRBV30 and TRBJ1-1; D remains unclear. V lost 1 base and J lost 8, with 8 bases in between. From germline, CDR1 is GTSNPN and CDR2 SVGIG (reference sequence). The CDR3 totals 11 residues. The CDR3 region is CAWSGKPEAFF. The CDR3 DNA is TGTGCCTGGAGTGGGAAGCCAGAAGCTTTCTTT.

This chain connects TRBV28 to TRBJ2-2, with D perhaps TRBD2 (5 bases). The V gene lost 7 bases and the J gene lost 1 base, with 13 bases spanning the gap. CDR1 MDHEN and CDR2 SYDVKM come from the germline V gene. The CDR3 loop spans 15 amino acids. This CDR3 reads CASKLRAGNTGELFF. DNA of the CDR3: TGTGCCAGCAAGCTGAGGGCGGGGAACACCGGGGAGCTGTTTTTT.

V is TRBV4-1 and J is TRBJ1-2, with D tentatively TRBD1 (5 bases). CDR1 MGHRA and CDR2 YSYEKL come from the germline V gene. CDR3 length: 15 amino acids. V dropped 0 bases and J dropped 4 bases, with 12 bases sitting between them. CDR3 in amino acids: CASSQEVAGIYGYTF. The CDR3 coding sequence is TGCGCCAGCAGCCAAGAAGTGGCAGGGATCTATGGCTACACCTTC.

V and J are TRBV11-2 and TRBJ2-3; TRBD1 might be the D (6 bases). This CDR3 comprises 19 residues. The ends were cut back, 5 bases at V and 2 bases at J, with 26 bases in the middle. Germline V lookup: CDR1 SGHAT, CDR2 FQNNGV. The CDR3 spells CASSHNLRGGSYSTDTQYF. The CDR3 nucleotides read TGTGCCAGCAGCCATAACTTAAGAGGGGGATCCTATTCCACAGATACGCAGTATTTT.

The chain carries TRBV6-6 and TRBJ1-2; 7 bases are shared with TRBD1. This CDR3 comprises 15 residues. V shed 0 bases, J shed 4 bases, and the junction held 5 bases outside the gene matches. Germline assignment: CDR1 MNHNY and CDR2 SVGAGI (reference sequence). The CDR3 bases are TGTGCCAGCAGTTACTCCGAGGGACAGCCCTATGGCTACACCTTC. This sequence encodes CASSYSEGQPYGYTF.

To note about this clone: The same CDR3 arises from other DNA sequences in this sample as well. The chain joins TRBV19 to TRBJ1-1, with no clear D. The CDR3 has 13 residues. CDR1 LNHDA and CDR2 SQIVND come from the germline V gene (reference sequence). Trimming stripped 3 bases from V and 3 bases from J, with 8 bases between. In DNA form, the CDR3 reads TGTGCCAGTAGTATCACCGGGGACACTGAAGCTTTCTTT. Protein sequence: CASSITGDTEAFF. Based on the CDR3 plus reference TRBV19 and TRBJ1-1, the full variable domain is DGGITQSPKYLFRKEGQNVTLSCEQNLNHDAMYWYRQDPGQGLRLIYYSQIVNDFQKGDIAEGYSVSREKKESFPLTVTSAQKNPTAFYLCASSITGDTEAFFGQGTRLTVV.

The chain couples TRBV13 to TRBJ2-7; maybe TRBD2 (8 bases). There are 16 residues in the CDR3. The V and J ends lost 8 bases and 2 bases respectively, with 22 bases between them. The germline V gene has CDR1 PRHDT and CDR2 FYEKMQ (reference sequence). Here the CDR3 reads CASAPGRDRPTYEQYF. CDR3 bases: TGTGCCAGCGCCCCCGGGAGGGACAGACCCACCTACGAGCAGTACTTC.

This clone was detected only once. The rearrangement uses TRBV27 and TRBJ2-1, with a weak D call TRBD1 (6 bases). Per the germline V gene, CDR1 is MNHEY and CDR2 is SMNVEV (reference sequence). With 10 bases removed from V and 1 base from J, the gap between germline ends came to 17 bases. CDR3 length equals 15 residues. CDR3 loop: CATSSGTTSYNEQFF. CDR3 bases: TGTGCCACCTCATCCGGGACAACGTCCTACAATGAGCAGTTCTTC.

The V call is TRBV2, the J call TRBJ2-7, with D perhaps given as TRBD1 or TRBD2 (5 bases each). CDR3 length equals 12 residues. V lost 7 bases to trimming and J lost 5 bases, with 12 bases between them. The germline gives CDR1 SNHLY, CDR2 FYNNEI. The CDR3 DNA sequence: TGTGCCAGCACGGGGACCGTAGACGAGCAGTACTTC. Its protein product is CASTGTVDEQYF.

CDR3 protein: CASSGQFSTGELFF. CDR3 nucleotides: TGTGCCAGCAGCGGACAGTTTAGCACCGGGGAGCTGTTTTTT. V gene TRBV2 combines with J gene TRBJ2-2, with a tentative D call TRBD1 (6 bases). V was pared by 6 bases and J by 4 bases, with 12 bases between. CDR3 length equals 14 residues. Germline V gene sequence: CDR1 SNHLY, CDR2 FYNNEI.

The chain carries TRBV6-6 and TRBJ2-3; TRBD2 aligns across 10 bases. The V and J ends lost 6 bases and 4 bases, in that order; junction bases with no gene match: 10. The CDR3 length is 16 residues. In germline, CDR1 is MNHNY, CDR2 SVGAGI (reference sequence). The DNA for the CDR3 is TGTGCCAGCAGCCAGACTCTAGCGGGAGTTGCAGATACGCAGTATTTT. Its protein product is CASSQTLAGVADTQYF.

The rearrangement joins TRBV6-1 to TRBJ2-3; D is perhaps TRBD1 or TRBD2 (5 bases each). The CDR3 has 13 amino acids. Germline lookup yields CDR1 MNHNS and CDR2 SASEGT. The germline V and J ends were trimmed by 8 bases and 1 base, with 10 bases remaining between them. The CDR3 coding sequence is TGTGCCAGCTGTTTGGGGGGCACAGATACGCAGTATTTT. This encodes CASCLGGTDTQYF.

The chain employs TRBV9 and TRBJ2-2, with 10 bases matching TRBD2. The CDR3 contains 16 residues. CDR1 is SGDLS, CDR2 YYNGEE, per germline. V lost 3 bases, J lost 1 base, and 3 bases stayed unmatched. The DNA for the CDR3 is TGTGCCAGCAGCGGATGGACTAGCGGGAACACCGGGGAGCTGTTTTTT. It translates to CASSGWTSGNTGELFF.

V and J are TRBV13 and TRBJ1-4; tentative D call: TRBD1 (5 bases). V shed 7 bases and J shed 0 bases, with 9 bases lying between them. The CDR3 extends over 14 amino acids. From germline, CDR1 is PRHDT and CDR2 FYEKMQ (reference sequence). As DNA, the CDR3 is TGTGCCAGCACTCCAGGGTCAACTAATGAAAAACTGTTTTTT. This codes for CASTPGSTNEKLFF.

This rearrangement joins TRBV6-1 to TRBJ1-2, with D hard to call. V dropped 3 bases and J dropped 4 bases, with 15 bases sitting between them. Germline values: CDR1 MNHNS, CDR2 SASEGT. The CDR3 is 15 residues long. CDR3 protein: CASSDYSGTGYGYTF. For the CDR3, the DNA is TGTGCCAGCAGTGATTACAGTGGAACGGGCTATGGCTACACCTTC.

This chain connects TRBV6-6 to TRBJ2-7; D possibly uses TRBD1 or TRBD2 (6 bases each). The V end was cut by 6 bases, the J end by 2 bases, with 17 bases between. The germline CDR1 and CDR2 sequences are MNHNY and SVGAGI (reference sequence). The CDR3 extends over 15 amino acids. The CDR3 DNA is TGTGCCAGCAGCCCTGCTGGAGGGGGAACCTACGAGCAGTACTTC. Its protein product is CASSPAGGGTYEQYF.